What follows are 7 T cell receptor beta chains derived from one specimen sequenced in a study of T cell repertoires in cytomegalovirus infection. TCRdb re-called the reads through MiXCR, storing one row per CDR3 protein. This table holds 450,000 to 650,000 distinct CDR3 sequences, about 26% found once. Sequenced input: PBMCs. All receptors come from a human donor in good health (CMV status not recorded). Some clones in this sample may be carry-over from other donors' samples.

J is TRBJ2-1 and V is TRBV7-2; 11 nucleotides match TRBD2. Trimming took 3 bases from V and 0 from J; bases not matched to a gene: 10. CDR1 is SGHTA and CDR2 is FQGNSA in the germline V gene. The CDR3 is made up of 19 amino acids. The CDR3: CASSFLLAGGTSSYNEQFF. The CDR3 DNA follows: TGTGCCAGCAGCTTTTTGCTAGCGGGAGGTACGAGCTCCTACAATGAGCAGTTCTTC.

This clonotype was counted at least ten times. The chain links TRBV11-2 to TRBJ2-3; TRBD2 is a possible D gene (6 bases). V was trimmed by 3 bases and J by 3 bases, leaving 10 bases between them. There are 14 residues in the CDR3. CDR1 and CDR2 from the germline V gene are SGHAT and FQNNGV. As DNA, the CDR3 is TGTGCCAGCAGCTTCGCGGGGATGACAGATACGCAGTATTTT. Translation: CASSFAGMTDTQYF.

This clonotype was counted many times. This chain uses TRBV7-2 with TRBJ1-5, with D hard to call. The CDR3 has 16 amino acids. Germline V gene data show CDR1 as SGHTA and CDR2 as FQGNSA. The germline V and J ends were trimmed by 1 base and 1 base, with 11 bases remaining between them. The CDR3 DNA sequence: TGTGCCAGCAGCTTAGGGTGGGGAGGGAGCAATCAGCCCCAGCATTTT. Its protein is CASSLGWGGSNQPQHF.

The sample holds many counts of this clonotype. The rearrangement uses TRBV7-8 and TRBJ1-2; D gene ambiguous. V gave up 5 bases and J gave up 1 base, with 11 bases separating them. The CDR3 length is 14 residues. The germline V gene encodes CDR1 SGHVS and CDR2 FQNEAQ. The CDR3 sequence: CASSPVGLNYGYTF. The CDR3 nucleotides read TGTGCCAGCAGCCCTGTAGGACTTAACTATGGCTACACCTTC.

This clonotype was seen repeatedly, ten times or more. The CDR3 loop is CASSLVTYGYTF. The DNA of the CDR3 is TGTGCCAGCAGCTTAGTCACTTATGGCTACACCTTC. The rearrangement links TRBV28 to TRBJ1-2; D remains ambiguous. The CDR3 totals 12 residues. The V end lost 6 bases, the J end lost 5 bases, and 10 bases lay between the germline ends. Germline loops: CDR1 MDHEN, CDR2 SYDVKM.

At least ten counts were recorded for this clonotype. The rearrangement links TRBV7-2 to TRBJ1-5; D perhaps matches TRBD1 (5 bases). V lost 5 bases to trimming and J lost 5 bases, with 13 bases between them. Germline CDR1 reads SGHTA; CDR2 reads FQGNSA. The CDR3 is made up of 14 amino acids. The CDR3 DNA reads as TGTGCCAGCAGCCCTCGCGAGGGGTATCAGCCCCAGCATTTT. As protein: CASSPREGYQPQHF.

The chain is built from TRBV7-4 and TRBJ2-7; the match to TRBD2 covers 12 bases. This CDR3 comprises 16 residues. V shed 5 bases and J 4 bases; nucleotides not matched to a gene: 9. CDR1 is SGHVT and CDR2 is SQSDAQ in the germline V gene. The chain's CDR3 is CASSLATSGSGYEQYF. The CDR3 DNA follows: TGTGCCAGCAGCCTGGCGACTAGCGGGAGTGGGTACGAGCAGTACTTC.